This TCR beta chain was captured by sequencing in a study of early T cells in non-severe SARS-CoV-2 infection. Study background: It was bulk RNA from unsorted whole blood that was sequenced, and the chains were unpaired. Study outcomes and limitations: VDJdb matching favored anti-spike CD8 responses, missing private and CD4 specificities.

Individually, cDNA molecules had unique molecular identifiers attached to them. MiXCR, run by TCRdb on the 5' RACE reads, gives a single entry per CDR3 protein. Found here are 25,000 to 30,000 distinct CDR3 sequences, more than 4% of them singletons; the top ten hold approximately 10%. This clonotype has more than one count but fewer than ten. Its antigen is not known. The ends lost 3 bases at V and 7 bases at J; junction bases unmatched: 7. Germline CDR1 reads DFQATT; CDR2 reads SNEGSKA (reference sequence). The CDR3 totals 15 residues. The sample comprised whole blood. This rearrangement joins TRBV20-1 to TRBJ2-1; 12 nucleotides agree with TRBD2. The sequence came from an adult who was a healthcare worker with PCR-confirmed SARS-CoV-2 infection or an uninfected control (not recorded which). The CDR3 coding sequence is TGCAGTGCTAGTCCTAGCGGGAGGGCCAGGAATGAGCAGTTCTTC. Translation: CSASPSGRARNEQFF.